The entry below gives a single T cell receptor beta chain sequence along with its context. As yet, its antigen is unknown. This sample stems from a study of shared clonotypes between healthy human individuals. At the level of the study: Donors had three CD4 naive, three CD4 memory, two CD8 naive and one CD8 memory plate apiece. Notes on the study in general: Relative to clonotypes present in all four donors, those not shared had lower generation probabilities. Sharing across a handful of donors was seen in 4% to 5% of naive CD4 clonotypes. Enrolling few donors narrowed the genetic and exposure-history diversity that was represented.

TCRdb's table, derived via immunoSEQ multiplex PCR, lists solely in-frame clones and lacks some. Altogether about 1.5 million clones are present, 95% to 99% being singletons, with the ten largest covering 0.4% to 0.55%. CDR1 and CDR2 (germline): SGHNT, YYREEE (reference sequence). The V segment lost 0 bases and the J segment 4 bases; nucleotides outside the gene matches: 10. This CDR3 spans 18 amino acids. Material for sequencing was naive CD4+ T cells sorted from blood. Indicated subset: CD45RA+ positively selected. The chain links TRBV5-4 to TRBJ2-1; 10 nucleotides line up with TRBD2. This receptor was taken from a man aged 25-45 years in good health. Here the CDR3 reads CASSLGGLGLALYNEQFF. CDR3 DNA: TGTGCCAGCAGCTTGGGAGGCCTGGGACTAGCGTTGTACAATGAGCAGTTCTTC.